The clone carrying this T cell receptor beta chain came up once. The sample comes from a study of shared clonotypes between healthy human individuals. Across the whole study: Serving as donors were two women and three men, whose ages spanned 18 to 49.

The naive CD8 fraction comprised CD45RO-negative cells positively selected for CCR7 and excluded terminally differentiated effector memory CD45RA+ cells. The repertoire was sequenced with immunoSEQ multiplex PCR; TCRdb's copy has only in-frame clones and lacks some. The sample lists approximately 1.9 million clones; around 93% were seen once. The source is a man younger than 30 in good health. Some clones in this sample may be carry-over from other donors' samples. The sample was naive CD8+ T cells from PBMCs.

The CDR3 DNA sequence: TGTGCCAGCAGCCAGAGCTCCTACAATGAGCAGTTCTTC. This encodes CASSQSSYNEQFF. V is TRBV6-5 and J is TRBJ2-1; D ambiguous. Germline V gene data show CDR1 as MNHEY and CDR2 as SVGAGI. V lost 6 bases and J 0 bases, leaving 6 bases between the germline ends. The length of the CDR3 is 13 residues.